The rows below give T cell receptor beta chains drawn from one sample of a study of identical twins. Each CDR3 protein gets one entry after TCRdb re-called the 5' RACE reads with MiXCR. This sample carries about 240,000 distinct CDR3 sequences, over 9.5% of them seen once, and the ten largest clones take 9% to 10%. The sequencing input was memory T cells sorted from blood. Receptors originate from a man in his forties or fifties in good health. Each CDR3 is given with its conserved first and last residue. Each record gives: V gene, clone size, J gene, D gene, CDR3 DNA, CDR3 protein. A D gene is named only where the DNA matches it firmly. Size is stated for part of the rows, as once, few or many counts, or as a class when the clone is expanded.

V gene: TRBV29-1
clone size: many
J gene: TRBJ1-1
D gene: -
CDR3 DNA: TGCAGCGTTGCCCACCCGGGTTACACTGAAGCTTTCTTT
CDR3 protein: CSVAHPGYTEAFF

V gene: TRBV6-2/TRBV6-3
clone size: -
J gene: TRBJ2-7
D gene: -
CDR3 DNA: TGTGCCAGCAGTGAGATGACAGCCCGAGTGACCTACGAGCAGTACTTC
CDR3 protein: CASSEMTARVTYEQYF

V gene: TRBV15
clone size: many
J gene: TRBJ2-7
D gene: TRBD2
CDR3 DNA: TGTGCCACCAGCACTCGATCGGGGGGGGCCTACGAGCAGTACTTC
CDR3 protein: CATSTRSGGAYEQYF

V gene: TRBV10-3
clone size: many
J gene: TRBJ2-1
D gene: -
CDR3 DNA: TGTGCCATCAGTACCCCGGGGGTACGTCAAAATGAGCAGTTCTTC
CDR3 protein: CAISTPGVRQNEQFF

V gene: TRBV3-1
clone size: few
J gene: TRBJ2-7
D gene: -
CDR3 DNA: TGTGCCAGCAGCCAAAGGAGTCAGTCCTACGAGCAGTACTTC
CDR3 protein: CASSQRSQSYEQYF

V gene: TRBV5-1
clone size: -
J gene: TRBJ2-1
D gene: TRBD2
CDR3 DNA: TGCGCCAGCAGCTTGGCAAAAGGGCTAGCGGGGGGCGAGCAGTTCTTC
CDR3 protein: CASSLAKGLAGGEQFF

V gene: TRBV7-2
clone size: -
J gene: TRBJ2-2
D gene: TRBD2
CDR3 DNA: TGTGCCAGCAACTCACTAGCGACGAACACCGGGGAGCTGTTTTTT
CDR3 protein: CASNSLATNTGELFF

V gene: TRBV20-1
clone size: -
J gene: TRBJ1-1
D gene: -
CDR3 DNA: TGCAGTGCAATGTTGAGAGACACTGAAGCTTTCTTT
CDR3 protein: CSAMLRDTEAFF

V gene: TRBV5-1
clone size: few
J gene: TRBJ2-3
D gene: TRBD2
CDR3 DNA: TGCGCCAGCAGCCCCAGACTAGCGGATTCAGATACGCAGTATTTT
CDR3 protein: CASSPRLADSDTQYF

V gene: TRBV28
clone size: many
J gene: TRBJ2-7
D gene: -
CDR3 DNA: TGTGCCAGCAGAAATGCGTACGGGACTGACTGGATCGAGCAGTACTTC
CDR3 protein: CASRNAYGTDWIEQYF

V gene: TRBV5-6
clone size: -
J gene: TRBJ2-3
D gene: -
CDR3 DNA: TGTGCCAGCAGCTCCTTGAGCGGTACGCAGTATTTT
CDR3 protein: CASSSLSGTQYF